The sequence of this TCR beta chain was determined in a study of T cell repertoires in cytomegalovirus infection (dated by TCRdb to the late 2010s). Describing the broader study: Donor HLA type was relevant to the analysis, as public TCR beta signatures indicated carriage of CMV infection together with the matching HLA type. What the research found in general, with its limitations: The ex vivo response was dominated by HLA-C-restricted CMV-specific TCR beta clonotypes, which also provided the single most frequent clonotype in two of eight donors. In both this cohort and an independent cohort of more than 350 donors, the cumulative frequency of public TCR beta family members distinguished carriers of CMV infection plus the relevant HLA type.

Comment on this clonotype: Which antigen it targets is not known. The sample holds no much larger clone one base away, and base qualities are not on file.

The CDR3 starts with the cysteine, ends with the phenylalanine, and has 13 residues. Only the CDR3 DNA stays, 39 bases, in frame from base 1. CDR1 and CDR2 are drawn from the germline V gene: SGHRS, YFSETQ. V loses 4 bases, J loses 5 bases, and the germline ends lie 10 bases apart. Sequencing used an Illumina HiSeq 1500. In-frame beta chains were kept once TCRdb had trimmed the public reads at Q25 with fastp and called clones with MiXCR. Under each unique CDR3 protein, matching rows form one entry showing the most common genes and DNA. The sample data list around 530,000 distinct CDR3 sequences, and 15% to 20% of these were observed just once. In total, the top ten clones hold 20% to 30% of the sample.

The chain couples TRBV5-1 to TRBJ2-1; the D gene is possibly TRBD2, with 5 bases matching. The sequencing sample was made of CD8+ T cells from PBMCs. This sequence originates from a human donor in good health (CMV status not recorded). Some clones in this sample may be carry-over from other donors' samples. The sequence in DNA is TGCGCCAGCAGCACCGGACTGGACAATGAGCAGTTCTTC. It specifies CASSTGLDNEQFF.